Listed below are T cell receptor beta chains from one sample, sequenced in a study of blood T cells in healthy people across ages. TCRdb called the 5' RACE reads again in MiXCR, with one record for every CDR3 protein. The sample consists of 1.5 million to 2 million distinct CDR3 sequences, less than 50% of them appearing once. Specimen: blood. These receptors were obtained from a woman aged 40 to 49 in good health. CDR3s include the opening cysteine and the closing phenylalanine or tryptophan. D genes are given only for firm matches. Rows may omit the clone size; those that give it use once, few, many or a size class.

v_call	j_call	clone_size	cdr3_length	d_call	cdr3_aa
TRBV11-1	TRBJ1-2	.	14	.	CASSQGRGMSGYTF
TRBV2	TRBJ2-5	.	15	TRBD1	CASSEAQGALETQYF
TRBV27	TRBJ1-1	once	14	TRBD1	CASGTGLIHTEAFF
TRBV18	.	.	12	TRBD1	CASALTGNEQYF
TRBV20-1	TRBJ2-5	.	16	.	CSARKITRDNQETQYF
TRBV18	TRBJ2-5	.	13	.	CASSPYTKETQYF
TRBV6-2/TRBV6-3	TRBJ1-1	.	17	.	CASSYGGTGKGNTEAFF
TRBV28	TRBJ1-6	.	15	.	CASSRTSGPYSPLHF
TRBV25-1	TRBJ1-2	few	14	.	CASSPVGANYGYTF
TRBV29-1	TRBJ2-5	.	14	.	CTITVWDTQETQYF